This is a list of T cell receptor beta chains from one sample in a study of cytomegalovirus exposure and HLA in healthy donors. Sequenced by immunoSEQ multiplex PCR; TCRdb stores in-frame clones only, minus some. The data contain more than 100,000 clones, around 77% of them seen just once; the ten biggest clones take up roughly 3.5%. Material for sequencing was PBMCs. The source is a human donor in good health. Each CDR3 is given with its conserved first and last residue. The D gene is left open where the match is weak. A row's size may be missing; if present it is once, few, many or a size class.

j_call: TRBJ2-7
clone_size: NA
d_call: NA
v_call: TRBV2
cdr3_aa: CASSRYEQYF
cdr3_nt: TGTGCCAGCAGTCGGTACGAGCAGTACTTC

j_call: TRBJ2-5
clone_size: NA
d_call: TRBD1
v_call: TRBV9
cdr3_aa: CASSVGTGGSSGETQYF
cdr3_nt: TGTGCCAGCAGCGTCGGGACAGGGGGTTCTAGCGGGGAGACCCAGTACTTC

j_call: TRBJ2-1
clone_size: NA
d_call: TRBD2
v_call: TRBV29-1
cdr3_aa: CSVGGGKSYNEQFF
cdr3_nt: TGCAGCGTTGGGGGGGGTAAGTCCTACAATGAGCAGTTCTTC

j_call: TRBJ2-7
clone_size: few
d_call: NA
v_call: TRBV4-2
cdr3_aa: CASSRSSYEQYF
cdr3_nt: TGTGCCAGCAGCCGGAGCTCCTACGAGCAGTACTTC

j_call: TRBJ2-5
clone_size: NA
d_call: NA
v_call: TRBV6-5
cdr3_aa: CASSQTSTGLQTQYF
cdr3_nt: TGTGCCAGCAGTCAAACCTCTACGGGGTTACAGACCCAGTACTTC

j_call: TRBJ2-1
clone_size: NA
d_call: NA
v_call: TRBV18
cdr3_aa: CASSLSTSNEQFF
cdr3_nt: TGTGCCAGCTCACTTAGTACCTCCAATGAGCAGTTCTTC

j_call: TRBJ2-7
clone_size: NA
d_call: TRBD1
v_call: TRBV10-3
cdr3_aa: CAISGRDSYEQYF
cdr3_nt: TGTGCCATCAGTGGACGGGACAGTTACGAGCAGTACTTC

j_call: TRBJ2-1
clone_size: once
d_call: TRBD1
v_call: TRBV2
cdr3_aa: CASSGQGSYNEQFF
cdr3_nt: TGTGCCAGCAGTGGACAGGGGTCCTACAATGAGCAGTTCTTC

j_call: TRBJ1-5
clone_size: NA
d_call: NA
v_call: TRBV7-9
cdr3_aa: CASSLGGGRQPQHF
cdr3_nt: TGTGCCAGCAGCTTAGGCGGGGGGCGTCAGCCCCAGCATTTT

j_call: TRBJ2-3
clone_size: NA
d_call: TRBD2
v_call: TRBV6-4
cdr3_aa: CASSDSAGADTQYF
cdr3_nt: TGTGCCAGCAGTGACTCAGCGGGAGCAGATACGCAGTATTTT

j_call: TRBJ1-3
clone_size: NA
d_call: NA
v_call: TRBV7-8
cdr3_aa: CASSRQAWNSGNTIYF
cdr3_nt: TGTGCCAGCAGCCGACAGGCTTGGAACTCTGGAAACACCATATATTTT

j_call: TRBJ2-7
clone_size: once
d_call: TRBD1
v_call: TRBV27
cdr3_aa: CASSLFGTALYEQYF
cdr3_nt: TGTGCCAGCAGTTTATTTGGGACAGCCTTATACGAGCAGTACTTC

j_call: TRBJ2-3
clone_size: NA
d_call: TRBD2
v_call: TRBV2
cdr3_aa: CASSVLAGSTDTQYF
cdr3_nt: TGTGCCAGCAGTGTCCTAGCGGGAAGCACAGATACGCAGTATTTT

j_call: TRBJ2-1
clone_size: NA
d_call: NA
v_call: TRBV5-4
cdr3_aa: CASSWGPGYEQFF
cdr3_nt: TGTGCCAGCAGCTGGGGTCCGGGGTATGAGCAGTTCTTC

j_call: TRBJ1-6
clone_size: NA
d_call: NA
v_call: TRBV28
cdr3_aa: CASSPPRGPLHF
cdr3_nt: TGTGCCAGCAGTCCCCCGCGGGGGCCCCTCCACTTT

j_call: TRBJ1-5
clone_size: NA
d_call: NA
v_call: TRBV27
cdr3_aa: CASSLTGFSNQPQHF
cdr3_nt: TGTGCCAGCAGTTTAACAGGTTTTAGCAATCAGCCCCAGCATTTT

j_call: TRBJ2-7
clone_size: NA
d_call: TRBD2
v_call: TRBV9
cdr3_aa: CASSVSVGNSGRAAREQYF
cdr3_nt: TGTGCCAGCAGCGTATCCGTCGGAAATAGCGGGAGGGCCGCTCGGGAGCAGTACTTC

j_call: TRBJ2-5
clone_size: NA
d_call: NA
v_call: TRBV6-5
cdr3_aa: CASSYSSRVQETQYF
cdr3_nt: TGTGCCAGCAGTTACTCTTCCAGGGTGCAAGAGACCCAGTACTTC

j_call: TRBJ1-5
clone_size: few
d_call: NA
v_call: TRBV6-5
cdr3_aa: CASRDTGNQPQHF
cdr3_nt: TGTGCCAGCAGGGATACAGGGAATCAGCCCCAGCATTTT

j_call: TRBJ2-7
clone_size: NA
d_call: NA
v_call: TRBV7-8
cdr3_aa: CASSSRQEQYF
cdr3_nt: TGTGCCAGCAGTTCACGACAGGAGCAGTACTTC

j_call: TRBJ2-7
clone_size: NA
d_call: NA
v_call: TRBV11-3
cdr3_aa: CASSFRLGEQYF
cdr3_nt: TGTGCCAGCAGCTTTCGACTTGGCGAGCAGTACTTC

j_call: TRBJ1-2
clone_size: once
d_call: TRBD1
v_call: TRBV7-9
cdr3_aa: CASSRTGDNYGYTF
cdr3_nt: TGTGCCAGCAGCAGGACAGGGGATAACTATGGCTACACCTTC

j_call: TRBJ2-7
clone_size: few
d_call: NA
v_call: TRBV4-2
cdr3_aa: CASSQGIRGGVGEQYF
cdr3_nt: TGTGCCAGCAGCCAAGGGATTAGGGGGGGGGTAGGAGAGCAGTACTTC

j_call: TRBJ1-3
clone_size: NA
d_call: NA
v_call: TRBV21-1
cdr3_aa: CASREGDLGNTIYF
cdr3_nt: TGTGCCAGCAGGGAGGGCGACCTCGGAAACACCATATATTTT

j_call: TRBJ1-5
clone_size: NA
d_call: NA
v_call: TRBV15
cdr3_aa: CATSRDLGINQPQHF
cdr3_nt: TGTGCCACCAGCAGAGATCTTGGCATCAATCAGCCCCAGCATTTT

j_call: TRBJ2-7
clone_size: NA
d_call: TRBD1
v_call: TRBV6-1
cdr3_aa: CASSEVGTGLYEQYF
cdr3_nt: TGTGCCAGCAGTGAAGTCGGGACAGGGCTATACGAGCAGTACTTC

j_call: TRBJ1-3
clone_size: NA
d_call: TRBD1
v_call: TRBV5-1
cdr3_aa: CASSLGGVIPSGNTIYF
cdr3_nt: TGCGCCAGCAGCTTAGGGGGCGTCATTCCCTCTGGAAACACCATATATTTT

j_call: TRBJ1-2
clone_size: NA
d_call: TRBD1
v_call: TRBV18
cdr3_aa: CASSRGQGQANYGYTF
cdr3_nt: TGTGCCAGCTCACGGGGACAGGGCCAAGCTAACTATGGCTACACCTTC

j_call: TRBJ2-2
clone_size: NA
d_call: NA
v_call: TRBV10-3
cdr3_aa: CAISVQGAGELFF
cdr3_nt: TGTGCCATCAGTGTACAGGGTGCCGGGGAGCTGTTTTTT

j_call: TRBJ2-7
clone_size: NA
d_call: NA
v_call: TRBV28
cdr3_aa: CASNSPGNRGWVQYF
cdr3_nt: TGTGCCAGCAACTCCCCGGGGAACCGGGGTTGGGTACAGTACTTC

j_call: TRBJ2-7
clone_size: NA
d_call: TRBD2
v_call: TRBV27
cdr3_aa: CASSIGTSGRGYEQYF
cdr3_nt: TGTGCCAGCAGCATCGGGACTAGCGGGAGGGGCTACGAGCAGTACTTC

j_call: TRBJ2-5
clone_size: NA
d_call: TRBD2
v_call: TRBV7-9
cdr3_aa: CASSFSGLVFEETQYF
cdr3_nt: TGTGCCAGCAGCTTCTCGGGACTAGTTTTCGAGGAGACCCAGTACTTC

j_call: TRBJ1-2
clone_size: once
d_call: NA
v_call: TRBV28
cdr3_aa: CASSTPLLDQQGSVGYTF
cdr3_nt: TGTGCCAGCAGTACTCCACTTCTCGACCAACAGGGCTCCGTCGGCTACACCTTC

j_call: TRBJ2-1
clone_size: few
d_call: TRBD2
v_call: TRBV6-4
cdr3_aa: CASSVDGGRYNEQFF
cdr3_nt: TGTGCCAGCAGTGTTGATGGCGGGAGATACAATGAGCAGTTCTTC

j_call: TRBJ2-1
clone_size: NA
d_call: NA
v_call: TRBV5-1
cdr3_aa: CASSADTEQFF
cdr3_nt: TGCGCCAGCAGCGCCGACACTGAGCAGTTCTTC

j_call: TRBJ1-1
clone_size: NA
d_call: NA
v_call: TRBV9
cdr3_aa: CASSVQAATEAFF
cdr3_nt: TGTGCCAGCAGCGTCCAGGCAGCCACTGAAGCTTTCTTT

j_call: TRBJ2-3
clone_size: few
d_call: TRBD2
v_call: TRBV5-1
cdr3_aa: CASTFGGGDTQYF
cdr3_nt: TGCGCCAGCACCTTTGGGGGGGGAGATACGCAGTATTTT

j_call: TRBJ2-7
clone_size: few
d_call: TRBD1
v_call: TRBV2
cdr3_aa: CASSFTGTGTYEQYF
cdr3_nt: TGTGCCAGCAGTTTTACCGGGACAGGGACCTACGAGCAGTACTTC

j_call: TRBJ2-1
clone_size: NA
d_call: TRBD2
v_call: TRBV2
cdr3_aa: CASRGGTSGNEQFF
cdr3_nt: TGTGCCAGCAGAGGAGGGACTAGCGGCAATGAGCAGTTCTTC

j_call: TRBJ2-4
clone_size: NA
d_call: NA
v_call: TRBV28
cdr3_aa: CASSFGGLKNIQYF
cdr3_nt: TGTGCCAGCAGTTTTGGGGGCCTCAAAAACATTCAGTACTTC

j_call: TRBJ2-5
clone_size: NA
d_call: NA
v_call: TRBV5-1
cdr3_aa: CASSRGTGSRGGTNQETQYF
cdr3_nt: TGCGCCAGCAGCCGGGGAACAGGGAGTAGGGGGGGGACCAACCAAGAGACCCAGTACTTC

j_call: TRBJ1-1
clone_size: NA
d_call: NA
v_call: TRBV6-1
cdr3_aa: CASSDFGGVTEAFF
cdr3_nt: TGTGCCAGCAGTGATTTCGGAGGGGTGACTGAAGCTTTCTTT

j_call: TRBJ1-5
clone_size: NA
d_call: NA
v_call: TRBV6-6
cdr3_aa: CASSDRNNQPQHF
cdr3_nt: TGTGCCAGCAGCGACAGGAACAATCAGCCCCAGCATTTT

j_call: TRBJ2-7
clone_size: few
d_call: NA
v_call: TRBV10-3
cdr3_aa: CAISEGVFEQYF
cdr3_nt: TGTGCCATCAGTGAAGGGGTCTTTGAGCAGTACTTC

j_call: TRBJ2-7
clone_size: NA
d_call: TRBD1
v_call: TRBV6-6
cdr3_aa: CASSYSGTGPYEQYF
cdr3_nt: TGTGCCAGCAGTTACTCGGGGACAGGTCCCTACGAGCAGTACTTC

j_call: TRBJ2-3
clone_size: NA
d_call: TRBD2
v_call: TRBV2
cdr3_aa: CASVLAGRTDTQYF
cdr3_nt: TGTGCCAGCGTACTAGCGGGGAGGACAGATACGCAGTATTTT

j_call: TRBJ1-4
clone_size: NA
d_call: NA
v_call: TRBV28
cdr3_aa: CASLSTAHFSTNEKLFF
cdr3_nt: TGTGCCAGCCTCTCGACAGCCCACTTTTCAACTAATGAAAAACTGTTTTTT

j_call: TRBJ2-1
clone_size: NA
d_call: TRBD2
v_call: TRBV2
cdr3_aa: CASSIGGSSYNEQFF
cdr3_nt: TGTGCCAGCAGCATAGGCGGGAGCTCCTACAATGAGCAGTTCTTC

j_call: TRBJ1-2
clone_size: few
d_call: NA
v_call: TRBV7-9
cdr3_aa: CASSFGSNGYTF
cdr3_nt: TGTGCCAGCAGCTTTGGGAGCAATGGCTACACCTTC

j_call: TRBJ1-2
clone_size: NA
d_call: NA
v_call: TRBV18
cdr3_aa: CASSALDNNYGYTF
cdr3_nt: TGTGCCAGCTCAGCCCTCGACAATAACTATGGCTACACCTTC

j_call: TRBJ2-7
clone_size: NA
d_call: TRBD1
v_call: TRBV9
cdr3_aa: CASSPLRQGIEQYF
cdr3_nt: TGTGCCAGCAGCCCCCTGAGACAGGGGATAGAGCAGTACTTC

j_call: TRBJ1-2
clone_size: NA
d_call: NA
v_call: TRBV19
cdr3_aa: CASSFGANYGYTF
cdr3_nt: TGTGCCAGTAGTTTCGGAGCTAACTATGGCTACACCTTC

j_call: TRBJ1-4
clone_size: NA
d_call: TRBD1
v_call: TRBV19
cdr3_aa: CASLPIQGGKLFF
cdr3_nt: TGTGCCAGCCTGCCGATACAGGGGGGAAAACTGTTTTTT

j_call: TRBJ2-5
clone_size: NA
d_call: NA
v_call: TRBV11-2
cdr3_aa: CASSTIETQYF
cdr3_nt: TGTGCCAGCAGCACAATAGAGACCCAGTACTTC

j_call: TRBJ1-2
clone_size: NA
d_call: NA
v_call: TRBV11-2
cdr3_aa: CASSLVGVYGYTF
cdr3_nt: TGTGCCAGCAGCTTAGTTGGAGTCTATGGCTACACCTTC

j_call: TRBJ2-1
clone_size: NA
d_call: TRBD1
v_call: TRBV6-4
cdr3_aa: CASSDSTGSNEQFF
cdr3_nt: TGTGCCAGCAGTGACTCGACAGGGAGCAATGAGCAGTTCTTC

j_call: TRBJ2-5
clone_size: NA
d_call: NA
v_call: TRBV11-2
cdr3_aa: CASSLNPDGRETQYF
cdr3_nt: TGTGCCAGCAGCTTAAACCCAGATGGGAGAGAGACCCAGTACTTC

j_call: TRBJ2-7
clone_size: NA
d_call: TRBD1
v_call: TRBV7-2
cdr3_aa: CASSQDRAYEQYF
cdr3_nt: TGTGCCAGCAGCCAGGACAGGGCCTACGAGCAGTACTTC

j_call: TRBJ2-7
clone_size: once
d_call: TRBD2
v_call: TRBV9
cdr3_aa: CASSVGLAGGREEQYF
cdr3_nt: TGTGCCAGCAGCGTAGGGCTAGCGGGAGGAAGAGAAGAGCAGTACTTC

j_call: TRBJ1-2
clone_size: NA
d_call: NA
v_call: TRBV10-2
cdr3_aa: CASSVSSYGYTF
cdr3_nt: TGCGCCAGCAGTGTCAGTTCCTATGGCTACACCTTC